This TCR beta chain was identified in a study of regulatory T cells in long-lasting Graves disease. Overall study results and limits: Comparison showed that persistent patients shared more public clonotypes (under 3,000) than new patients (966).

V was pared by 6 bases and J by 0 bases, with 5 bases between. This CDR3 contains 13 residues. Per germline, CDR1 MNHNS and CDR2 SASEGT. The sample holds many counts of this clonotype. No antigen is known for it. The time point was: persistent/refractory GD, antithyroid drugs over 5 years with positive TRAb. With RNA extracted from PBMCs as input, the TCR library was made. Around 10 milliliters of peripheral blood were drawn into EDTA tubes. Arm-PCR with iRepertoire HTBI primers amplified the CDR3 regions for these TCR beta libraries. TCRdb independently ran MiXCR on the multiplex PCR reads; one entry per CDR3 protein. The sample consists of a few hundred thousand distinct CDR3 sequences, about 23% of them appearing once.

The sequence was collected from a woman in her 40s with Graves disease. The chain is built from TRBV6-1 and TRBJ1-4; D ambiguous. The source was peripheral blood mononuclear cells (PBMCs), collected when the disease was refractory, from a patient treated with antithyroid drugs. CDR3 loop: CASRSTTNEKLFF. As DNA, the CDR3 is TGTGCCAGCAGATCAACAACTAATGAAAAACTGTTTTTT.